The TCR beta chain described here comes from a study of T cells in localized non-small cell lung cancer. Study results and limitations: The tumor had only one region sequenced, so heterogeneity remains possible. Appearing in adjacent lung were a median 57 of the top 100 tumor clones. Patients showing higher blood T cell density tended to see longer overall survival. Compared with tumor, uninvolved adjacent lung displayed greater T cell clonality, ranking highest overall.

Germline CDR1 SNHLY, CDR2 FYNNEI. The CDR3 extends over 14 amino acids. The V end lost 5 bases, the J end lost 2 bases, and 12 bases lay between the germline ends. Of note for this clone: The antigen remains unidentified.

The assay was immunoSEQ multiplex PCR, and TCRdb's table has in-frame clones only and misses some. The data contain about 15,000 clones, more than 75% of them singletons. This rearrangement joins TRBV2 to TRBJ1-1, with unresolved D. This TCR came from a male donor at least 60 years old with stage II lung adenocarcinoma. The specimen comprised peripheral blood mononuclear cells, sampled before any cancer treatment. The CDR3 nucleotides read TGTGCCAGCAGTATAGGAGTACTAAACACTGAAGCTTTCTTT. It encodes CASSIGVLNTEAFF.